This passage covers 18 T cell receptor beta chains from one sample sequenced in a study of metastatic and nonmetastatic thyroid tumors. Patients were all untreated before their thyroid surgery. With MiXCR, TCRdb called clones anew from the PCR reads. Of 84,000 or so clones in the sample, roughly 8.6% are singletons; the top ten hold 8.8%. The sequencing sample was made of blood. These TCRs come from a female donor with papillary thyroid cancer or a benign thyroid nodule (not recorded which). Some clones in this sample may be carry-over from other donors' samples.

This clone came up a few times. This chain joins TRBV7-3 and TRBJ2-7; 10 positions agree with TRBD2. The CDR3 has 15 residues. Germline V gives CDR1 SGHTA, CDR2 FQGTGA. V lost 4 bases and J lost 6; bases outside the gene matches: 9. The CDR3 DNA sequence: TGTGCCAGCAGCTCCGGACTAGCGGTTCAAGGCGAGCAGTACTTC. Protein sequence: CASSSGLAVQGEQYF.

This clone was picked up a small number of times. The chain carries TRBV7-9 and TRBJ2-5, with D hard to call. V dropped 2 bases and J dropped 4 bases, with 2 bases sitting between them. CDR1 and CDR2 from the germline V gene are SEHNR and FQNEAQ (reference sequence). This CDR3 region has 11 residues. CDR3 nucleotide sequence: TGTGCCAGCAGCTTATTAGAGACCCAGTACTTC. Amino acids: CASSLLETQYF.

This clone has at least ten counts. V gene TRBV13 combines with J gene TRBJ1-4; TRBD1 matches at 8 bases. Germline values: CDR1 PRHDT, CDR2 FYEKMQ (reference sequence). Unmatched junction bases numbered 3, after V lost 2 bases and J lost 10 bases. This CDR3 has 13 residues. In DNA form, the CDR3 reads TGTGCCAGCAGCTTAACAGGGGGGGCAAAACTGTTTTTT. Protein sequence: CASSLTGGAKLFF.

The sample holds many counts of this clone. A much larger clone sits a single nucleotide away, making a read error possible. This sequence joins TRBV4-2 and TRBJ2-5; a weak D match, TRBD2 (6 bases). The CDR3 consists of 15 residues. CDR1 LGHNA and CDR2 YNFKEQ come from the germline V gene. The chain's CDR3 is CASSQDYAGGETRYF. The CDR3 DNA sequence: TGTGCCAGCAGCCAAGATTACGCAGGCGGGGAGACCCGGTACTTC.

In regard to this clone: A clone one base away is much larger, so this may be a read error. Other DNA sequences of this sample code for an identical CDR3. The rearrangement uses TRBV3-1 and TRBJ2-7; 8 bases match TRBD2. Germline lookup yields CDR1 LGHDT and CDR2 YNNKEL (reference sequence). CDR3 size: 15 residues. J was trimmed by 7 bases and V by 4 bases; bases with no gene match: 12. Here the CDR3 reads CASSPAGARRWEQYF. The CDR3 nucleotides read TGTGCCAGCAGCCCAGCGGGGGCCCGACGCTGGGAGCAGTACTTC.

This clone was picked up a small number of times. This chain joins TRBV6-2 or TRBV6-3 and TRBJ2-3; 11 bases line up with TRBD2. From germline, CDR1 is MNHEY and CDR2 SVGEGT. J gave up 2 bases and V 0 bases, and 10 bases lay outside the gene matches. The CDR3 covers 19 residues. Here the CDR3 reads CASSYSILAGDTDTDTQYF. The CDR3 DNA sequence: TGTGCCAGCAGTTACTCGATACTAGCGGGGGATACGGACACAGATACGCAGTATTTT.

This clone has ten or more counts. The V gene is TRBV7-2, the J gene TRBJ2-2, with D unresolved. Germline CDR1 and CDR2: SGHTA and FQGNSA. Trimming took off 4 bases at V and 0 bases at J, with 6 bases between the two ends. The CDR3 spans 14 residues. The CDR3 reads CASSSQPNTGELFF. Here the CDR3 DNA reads TGTGCCAGCAGCTCACAACCGAACACCGGGGAGCTGTTTTTT.

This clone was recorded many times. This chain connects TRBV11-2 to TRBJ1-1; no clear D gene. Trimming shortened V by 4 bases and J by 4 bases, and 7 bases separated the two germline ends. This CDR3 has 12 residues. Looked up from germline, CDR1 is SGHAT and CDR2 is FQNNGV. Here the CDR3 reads CASSYGSTEAFF. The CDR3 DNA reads TGTGCCAGCAGCTACGGGAGCACTGAAGCTTTCTTT.

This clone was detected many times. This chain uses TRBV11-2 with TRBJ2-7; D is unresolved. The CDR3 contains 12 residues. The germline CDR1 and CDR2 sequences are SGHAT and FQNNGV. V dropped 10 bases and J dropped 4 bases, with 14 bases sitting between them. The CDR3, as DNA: TGTGCCACCTCAGAGGTGGGTTACGAGCAGTACTTC. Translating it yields CATSEVGYEQYF.

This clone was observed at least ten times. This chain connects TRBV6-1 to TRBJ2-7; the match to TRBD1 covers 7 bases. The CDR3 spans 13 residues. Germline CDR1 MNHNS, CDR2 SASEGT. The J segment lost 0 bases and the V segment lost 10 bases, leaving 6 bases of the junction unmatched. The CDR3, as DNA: TGTGCCACCCTGACAGGGAACTCCTACGAGCAGTACTTC. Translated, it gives CATLTGNSYEQYF.

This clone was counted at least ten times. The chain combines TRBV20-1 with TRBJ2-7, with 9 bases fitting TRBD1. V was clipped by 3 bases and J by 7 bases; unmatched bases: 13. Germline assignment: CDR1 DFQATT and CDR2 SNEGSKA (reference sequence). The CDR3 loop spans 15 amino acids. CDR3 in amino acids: CSASAWDRAVGEQYF. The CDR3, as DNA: TGCAGTGCTAGTGCTTGGGACAGGGCGGTGGGGGAGCAGTACTTC.

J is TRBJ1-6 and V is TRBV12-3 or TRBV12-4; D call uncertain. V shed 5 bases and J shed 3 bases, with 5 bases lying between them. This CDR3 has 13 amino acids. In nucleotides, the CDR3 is TGTGCCAGCAGTGGGGTCTATAATTCACCCCTCCACTTT. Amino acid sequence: CASSGVYNSPLHF.

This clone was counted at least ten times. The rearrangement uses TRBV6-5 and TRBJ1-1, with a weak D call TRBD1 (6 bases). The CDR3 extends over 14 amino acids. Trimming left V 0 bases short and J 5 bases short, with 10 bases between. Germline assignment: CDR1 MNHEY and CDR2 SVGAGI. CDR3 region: CASSYSGGGTEAFF. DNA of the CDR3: TGTGCCAGCAGTTACTCAGGGGGAGGTACTGAAGCTTTCTTT.

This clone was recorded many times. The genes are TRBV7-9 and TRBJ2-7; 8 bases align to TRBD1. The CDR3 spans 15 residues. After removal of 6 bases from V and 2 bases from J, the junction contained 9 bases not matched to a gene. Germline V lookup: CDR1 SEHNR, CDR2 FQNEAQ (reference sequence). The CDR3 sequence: CASSARDRTTYEQYF. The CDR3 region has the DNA TGTGCCAGCAGTGCCCGGGACAGGACTACCTACGAGCAGTACTTC.

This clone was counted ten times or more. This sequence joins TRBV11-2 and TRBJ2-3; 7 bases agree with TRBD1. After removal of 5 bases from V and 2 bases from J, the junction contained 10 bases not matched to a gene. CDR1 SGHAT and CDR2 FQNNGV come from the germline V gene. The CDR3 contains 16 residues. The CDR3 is CASSIELGGVTDTQYF. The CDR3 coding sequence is TGTGCCAGCAGCATCGAACTAGGGGGCGTCACAGATACGCAGTATTTT.

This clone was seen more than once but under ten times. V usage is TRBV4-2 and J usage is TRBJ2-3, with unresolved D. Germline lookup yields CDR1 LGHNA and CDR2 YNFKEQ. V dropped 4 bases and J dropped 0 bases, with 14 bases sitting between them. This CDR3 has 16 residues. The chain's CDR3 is CASSPLTNPSTDTQYF. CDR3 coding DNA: TGTGCCAGCAGCCCTCTAACCAACCCTAGCACAGATACGCAGTATTTT.

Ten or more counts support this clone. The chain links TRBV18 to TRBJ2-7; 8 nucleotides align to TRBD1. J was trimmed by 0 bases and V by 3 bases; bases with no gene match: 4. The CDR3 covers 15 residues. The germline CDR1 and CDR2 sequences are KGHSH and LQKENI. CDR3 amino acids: CASSPSTGGSYEQYF. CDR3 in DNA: TGTGCCAGCTCACCTAGCACAGGGGGCTCCTACGAGCAGTACTTC.

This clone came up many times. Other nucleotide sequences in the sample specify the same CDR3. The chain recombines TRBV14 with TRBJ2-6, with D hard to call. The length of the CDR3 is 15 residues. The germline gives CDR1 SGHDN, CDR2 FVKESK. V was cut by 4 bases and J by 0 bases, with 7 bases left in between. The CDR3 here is CASSPSYSGANVLTF. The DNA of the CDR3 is TGTGCCAGCAGCCCATCATACTCTGGGGCCAACGTCCTGACTTTC. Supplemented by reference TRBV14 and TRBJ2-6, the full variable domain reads EAGVTQFPSHSVIEKGQTVTLRCDPISGHDNLYWYRRVMGKEIKFLLHFVKESKQDESGMPNNRFLAERTGGTYSTLKVQPAELEDSGVYFCASSPSYSGANVLTFGAGSRLTVL.